Following are 24 T cell receptor beta chains from one sample sequenced in a study of T-cell reconstitution after alpha-beta-depleted transplantation in children. TCRbeta library preparation incorporated unique molecular identifiers. TCRdb fed the PCR reads into MiXCR, producing one record per CDR3 protein. The sample holds approximately 980,000 distinct CDR3 sequences, 25% to 35% seen once. The sample in question was PBMCs, mostly from graft donor cells, obtained 360 days after TCRalphabeta/CD19-depleted stem cell transplant. The receptors were sampled from a boy in the first two years of life who had a stem cell transplant for SCID, so the T cells may come from the graft donor.

This clonotype was detected only a few times. The J gene is TRBJ2-7, the V gene TRBV10-3; 9 bases match TRBD1. CDR1 is ENHRY, CDR2 SYGVKD, per germline. This CDR3 is 14 amino acids long. V shed 7 bases, J shed 3 bases, and the junction held 7 bases outside the gene matches. CDR3 region: CAITAGTGIYEQYF. CDR3 DNA sequence: TGTGCCATCACCGCTGGGACAGGGATCTACGAGCAGTACTTC.

This clonotype was counted a few times. The chain combines TRBV10-3 with TRBJ2-5; D is unresolved. The CDR3 spans 14 residues. Deletions cut 5 bases from V and 5 bases from J, with 15 bases between. Germline V gives CDR1 ENHRY, CDR2 SYGVKD. The CDR3 sequence: CAISSQERSETQYF. The CDR3 DNA reads TGTGCCATCAGTTCGCAAGAGAGAAGTGAGACCCAGTACTTC.

J is TRBJ2-2 and V is TRBV3-1, with D perhaps TRBD2 (6 bases). CDR3 length: 15 amino acids. V dropped 3 bases and J dropped 5 bases, with 13 bases sitting between them. Germline lookup yields CDR1 LGHDT and CDR2 YNNKEL (reference sequence). CDR3 in amino acids: CASSQGVGTTGELFF. In nucleotides, the CDR3 is TGTGCCAGCAGCCAGGGAGTGGGGACTACCGGGGAGCTGTTTTTT.

The chain combines TRBV5-1 with TRBJ2-2; D is perhaps TRBD2 (6 bases). The length of the CDR3 is 16 residues. Germline values: CDR1 SGHRS, CDR2 YFSETQ. Trimming cost V 6 bases and J 1 base, with 16 bases left between them. CDR3 residues: CASTTARGVNTGELFF. CDR3 DNA: TGCGCCAGCACCACCGCTCGCGGGGTGAACACCGGGGAGCTGTTTTTT.

V usage is TRBV29-1 and J usage is TRBJ2-1; unclear D gene. The CDR3 length is 15 residues. Trimming removed 2 bases at V and 2 bases at J, with 13 bases between. From germline, CDR1 is SQVTM and CDR2 ANQGSEA. CDR3 coding DNA: TGCAGCGTTGAAATCCCAGCTATCCCCTACAATGAGCAGTTCTTC. Amino acids: CSVEIPAIPYNEQFF.

This rearrangement joins TRBV4-2 to TRBJ2-7; D gene unclear. CDR3 length: 14 amino acids. Trimming stripped 0 bases from V and 3 bases from J, with 9 bases between. The germline V gene has CDR1 LGHNA and CDR2 YNFKEQ. The CDR3 bases are TGTGCCAGCAGCCAAGATGTCGTCGACTACGAGCAGTACTTC. Its translation is CASSQDVVDYEQYF.

This clonotype was observed a few times. The chain recombines TRBV11-2 with TRBJ2-1, with D possibly being TRBD2 (6 bases). Trimming took 4 bases from V and 6 from J, leaving 16 bases between them. The CDR3 length is 15 residues. CDR1 and CDR2 (germline): SGHAT, FQNNGV. CDR3 bases: TGTGCCAGCAGCTATTGGGGCGGGGTCGGCAATGAGCAGTTCTTC. Protein product: CASSYWGGVGNEQFF.

This chain connects TRBV18 to TRBJ2-1, with TRBD2 identical over 10 bases. The CDR3 totals 16 residues. The germline CDR1 and CDR2 sequences are KGHSH and LQKENI. The trim removed 1 base at V and 4 bases at J, leaving 4 bases unmatched. CDR3 sequence: CASSPQSGGVYNEQFF. In nucleotides, the CDR3 is TGTGCCAGCTCACCACAGAGCGGGGGGGTATACAATGAGCAGTTCTTC.

This clonotype occurred a few times. The chain links TRBV7-6 to TRBJ2-1, with D unclear. Germline V CDR1 and CDR2: SGHVS, FNYEAQ. V lost 1 base, J lost 0 bases, and 16 bases lay in between. The CDR3 runs to 18 residues. CDR3 DNA sequence: TGTGCCAGCAGCTTAGAGTCCTCCGTCCTAATCTCCTACAATGAGCAGTTCTTC. Protein product: CASSLESSVLISYNEQFF.

There are a few counts of this clonotype. The chain joins TRBV18 to TRBJ1-1; TRBD1 matches 8 bases. The CDR3 spans 13 residues. Losses at the gene ends were 5 bases for V and 4 bases for J; bases not matched to a gene: 3. Per the germline V gene, CDR1 is KGHSH and CDR2 is LQKENI. The CDR3 DNA sequence: TGTGCCAGCTCATCTACAGGGGGCACTGAAGCTTTCTTT. Translating gives CASSSTGGTEAFF.

This clonotype appeared a few times. The rearrangement joins TRBV7-8 to TRBJ2-7; D tentatively fits TRBD1 or TRBD2 (5 bases each). The germline gives CDR1 SGHVS, CDR2 FQNEAQ. This CDR3 has 14 residues. V lost 3 bases and J 3 bases, leaving 12 bases between the germline ends. CDR3 in DNA: TGTGCCAGCAGCTTTGGGACCCTAGACTACGAGCAGTACTTC. Residues: CASSFGTLDYEQYF.

The V gene is TRBV28, the J gene TRBJ2-7; 7 bases fit TRBD1. The length of the CDR3 is 16 residues. Looked up from germline, CDR1 is MDHEN and CDR2 is SYDVKM. Trimming took 5 bases from V and 3 from J; bases not matched to a gene: 13. Here the CDR3 DNA reads TGTGCCAGCAGTGGACGACAGGGTTCGACTCTCTACGAGCAGTACTTC. As protein: CASSGRQGSTLYEQYF.

This chain joins TRBV27 and TRBJ2-2, with a tentative D call TRBD1 (6 bases). Looked up from germline, CDR1 is MNHEY and CDR2 is SMNVEV (reference sequence). Trimming cost V 1 base and J 3 bases, with 18 bases left between them. The CDR3 is made up of 18 amino acids. The CDR3 DNA is TGTGCCAGCAGTTTATTTCCCCTAACAGGGCGGGACACCGGGGAGCTGTTTTTT. Translated: CASSLFPLTGRDTGELFF.

This clonotype was observed a single time. One base away lies a much larger clone, so this may be a sequencing read error. The chain joins TRBV5-1 to TRBJ1-2; TRBD1 might be the D (5 bases). V was trimmed by 0 bases and J by 4 bases, leaving 10 bases between them. The germline V gene has CDR1 SGHRS and CDR2 YFSETQ. The CDR3 contains 14 residues. The CDR3 DNA sequence: TGCGCCAGCAGCTTGGGAAAGGGGACCTATGGCTACACCTTC. Translation gives CASSLGKGTYGYTF.

V and J are TRBV29-1 and TRBJ2-7; the D is unclear. Germline loops: CDR1 SQVTM, CDR2 ANQGSEA. V was clipped by 6 bases and J by 7 bases, with 16 bases between them. There are 12 residues in the CDR3. The CDR3 is CSVGDWRSEQYF. The CDR3 nucleotides read TGCAGCGTCGGAGACTGGCGAAGTGAGCAGTACTTC.

This clonotype turned up a few times. The rearrangement joins TRBV12-3 or TRBV12-4 to TRBJ1-5, with D perhaps matching TRBD1 (5 bases). Trimming pared 6 bases from V and 4 bases from J, leaving 13 bases between. The CDR3 has 14 amino acids. CDR3 protein: CASRGTELNQPQHF. In DNA, the CDR3 is TGTGCCAGCAGGGGGACCGAACTAAATCAGCCCCAGCATTTT.

This clonotype appeared a few times. This sequence joins TRBV12-5 and TRBJ1-1, with a weak D call TRBD1 (6 bases). CDR1 is LGHNT and CDR2 is FRNRAP in the germline V gene. Trimming shortened V by 2 bases and J by 6 bases, and 10 bases separated the two germline ends. This CDR3 region has 13 residues. As DNA, the CDR3 is TGTGCTAGTGGTTTGCAAAGGGGGGCTGAAGCTTTCTTT. It codes for CASGLQRGAEAFF.

The genes are TRBV4-3 and TRBJ2-1; TRBD2 agrees at 11 bases. J was trimmed by 9 bases and V by 0 bases; bases with no gene match: 4. This CDR3 has 15 residues. Germline-derived CDR1 and CDR2 are LGHNA and YSLEER. The chain's CDR3 is CASSQDPLAGGEQFF. The CDR3 nucleotides read TGCGCCAGCAGCCAAGATCCCCTAGCGGGGGGTGAGCAGTTCTTC.

At least ten counts were recorded for this clonotype. The rearrangement links TRBV5-1 to TRBJ2-7, with D possibly matching TRBD1 (7 bases). The CDR3 has 15 residues. Between the trimmed V and J ends, which lost 4 bases and 1 base, there was a span of 15 bases. From germline, CDR1 is SGHRS and CDR2 YFSETQ. The CDR3: CASSRGTEGSYEQYF. The CDR3 DNA reads TGCGCCAGCAGCCGCGGGACAGAGGGTTCCTACGAGCAGTACTTC.

The CDR3 sequence: CATSRDPDGLGVEQYF. As DNA, the CDR3 is TGTGCCACCAGCAGAGACCCGGACGGTCTGGGGGTTGAGCAGTACTTC. This sequence joins TRBV15 and TRBJ2-7, with D perhaps given as TRBD1 or TRBD2 (5 bases each). Germline loops: CDR1 LNHNV, CDR2 YYDKDF (reference sequence). The CDR3 runs to 16 residues. V was clipped by 0 bases and J by 7 bases, with 19 bases between them.

V usage is TRBV12-3 or TRBV12-4 and J usage is TRBJ2-5; 10 bases line up with TRBD2. The CDR3 runs to 16 residues. The V and J ends lost 5 bases and 1 base, in that order; junction bases with no gene match: 7. The CDR3: CASSPPLAGVQETQYF. Here the CDR3 DNA reads TGTGCCAGCAGTCCCCCGCTAGCGGGGGTCCAAGAGACCCAGTACTTC.

This clonotype occurred a few times. The V and J genes are TRBV6-1 and TRBJ2-5, with TRBD2 identical over 12 bases. J gave up 4 bases and V 4 bases, and 13 bases lay outside the gene matches. Germline V CDR1 and CDR2: MNHNS, SASEGT. The CDR3 consists of 18 residues. CDR3 sequence reads: CASSGRGLAGGPLETQYF. DNA for the CDR3: TGTGCCAGCAGTGGAAGGGGTCTAGCGGGGGGGCCCCTAGAGACCCAGTACTTC.

The chain employs TRBV27 and TRBJ1-2; D uncertain. CDR3 length: 15 residues. With 3 bases removed from V and 0 bases from J, the gap between germline ends came to 11 bases. Germline V gene sequence: CDR1 MNHEY, CDR2 SMNVEV (reference sequence). The CDR3, as DNA: TGTGCCAGCAGTTTTTCGCCGGCGACTAACTATGGCTACACCTTC. It is translated as CASSFSPATNYGYTF.

This clonotype was recorded many times. This chain connects TRBV15 to TRBJ2-7; TRBD1 matches 9 bases. V lost 0 bases, J lost 4 bases, and 1 base stayed unmatched. Germline CDR1 and CDR2: LNHNV and YYDKDF (reference sequence). This CDR3 comprises 14 residues. The CDR3 region has the DNA TGTGCCACCAGCAGAGAACAGGGGGCGTACGAGCAGTACTTC. Translated: CATSREQGAYEQYF.